This T cell receptor beta chain was obtained from a study of post-analysis software for immune sequencing data. At the level of the study: Several disease courses (relapsing-remitting, secondary progressive and progressive-relapsing) of multiple sclerosis were included.

Study-level results: Same-batch preparations were strongly co-clustered by F measure. Among multiple sclerosis patients, normalized Chao1 diversity was significantly below that of controls.

Unique-molecular-identifier-tagged TCR beta cDNA libraries were used. When about 0.9 to 11 million T cells were used, they gave hundreds of thousands of cDNA molecules. TCRdb reprocessed the PCR reads via MiXCR and lists one record per CDR3 protein. The sample has roughly 540,000 distinct CDR3 sequences, approximately 31% seen once. About this clonotype: As yet, its antigen is unknown.

The source is a girl aged 2-17 years with multiple sclerosis. Sequencing was done on a sample of blood.

For the CDR3, the DNA is TGCGCCAGCAGTAGGGTGACCCGGGACACCGGGGAGCTGTTTTTT. Protein: CASSRVTRDTGELFF. V usage is TRBV4-1 and J usage is TRBJ2-2; the D is unclear. The CDR3 runs to 15 residues. Trimming pared 6 bases from V and 3 bases from J, leaving 14 bases between. Germline V lookup: CDR1 MGHRA, CDR2 YSYEKL.